The source of this TCR beta chain is a study of blood T cell repertoires in COVID-19. Study context: PBMCs, B-cell-depleted T cells, or T cells were the source of the cDNA or gDNA that made up the material.

CDR1 and CDR2 (germline): WSHSY, SAAADI. The CDR3 totals 16 residues. With V trimmed by 9 bases and J by 5 bases, 19 bases remained unmatched. Original analysis: The assay estimated nucleated cells by amplifying reference gene primers. This table comes from immunoSEQ multiplex PCR, and its TCRdb copy is limited to in-frame clones, with some not included. V and J calls and clone size follow that table, whereas D and trimming were derived from the DNA. The sample holds under 70,000 clones, 90% seen once. The chain links TRBV10-2 to TRBJ2-7, with 7 bases identical to TRBD2. Sequenced: peripheral blood. This clonotype was sampled from a man between 60 and 75 years old with active COVID-19. This CDR3 reads CASLGRAASGAHEQYF. The CDR3 DNA sequence: TGCGCCAGTCTTGGCAGGGCGGCCAGCGGGGCCCACGAGCAGTACTTC.